This is a list of T cell receptor beta chains from one sample in a study of memory CD4+ T cells and cytomegalovirus serostatus. The method was immunoSEQ multiplex PCR; TCRdb's version includes in-frame clones alone and lacks a portion of them. The repertoire includes fewer than 90,000 clones, roughly three quarters of them detected once, and about 2.5% sits in the top ten. Specimen: memory CD4+ T cells from blood. The receptors were sampled from an adult in good health and CMV-seropositive. CDR3s include the opening cysteine and the closing phenylalanine or tryptophan. D genes are given only for firm matches. Clone size, where shown, is once, few, many, or a class for clones that have expanded.

V: TRBV13
size: .
J: TRBJ2-1
D: TRBD2
DNA: TGTGCCAGCAGCTACGGCGGGAGGCGGAATGAGCAGTTCTTC
CDR3: CASSYGGRRNEQFF

V: TRBV7-2
size: once
J: TRBJ1-2
D: .
DNA: TGTGCCAGCAGCCCCCAAAGGGATACATGGGGCTACACCTTC
CDR3: CASSPQRDTWGYTF

V: TRBV28
size: .
J: TRBJ1-3
D: .
DNA: TGTGCCAGCACCTCCCCGGTCAACTCTGGAAACACCATATATTTT
CDR3: CASTSPVNSGNTIYF

V: TRBV27
size: .
J: TRBJ2-5
D: .
DNA: TGTGCCAGCGGCGCAGGCCCCCCAGGGACCCAGTACTTC
CDR3: CASGAGPPGTQYF

V: TRBV18
size: .
J: TRBJ1-2
D: .
DNA: TGTGCCAGCTCACCACCGATGGGCTGGAACTATGGCTACACCTTC
CDR3: CASSPPMGWNYGYTF

V: TRBV10-2
size: .
J: TRBJ2-3
D: .
DNA: TGCGCCAGCAGTGTTTCCGAATCTCAACGGGCCGCTAGCACAGATACGCAGTATTTT
CDR3: CASSVSESQRAASTDTQYF

V: TRBV29-1
size: .
J: TRBJ2-5
D: .
DNA: TGCAGCGTTGTTCCAAATGGGGGCCTCCAAGAGACCCAGTACTTC
CDR3: CSVVPNGGLQETQYF

V: TRBV2
size: .
J: TRBJ1-2
D: .
DNA: TGTGCCAGCAAGGGGGACGGGTATGGCTACACCTTC
CDR3: CASKGDGYGYTF

V: TRBV6-1
size: .
J: TRBJ2-7
D: TRBD1
DNA: TGTGCCAGCATGAGTGACAGGGGGCCCTGGAACGAGCAGTACTTC
CDR3: CASMSDRGPWNEQYF

V: TRBV6-5
size: .
J: TRBJ1-2
D: .
DNA: TGTGCCAGCAGTTACGGGGTGGGACAATACACCTTC
CDR3: CASSYGVGQYTF

V: TRBV29-1
size: .
J: TRBJ2-1
D: TRBD2
DNA: TGCAGCGCGGGGGGAAGTCCCCAAAATGAGCAGTTCTTC
CDR3: CSAGGSPQNEQFF

V: TRBV7-9
size: few
J: TRBJ1-1
D: .
DNA: TGTGCCAGCAGCTTAGTCGAGGTAGGGCGGGCTTTCTTT
CDR3: CASSLVEVGRAFF

V: TRBV10-3
size: .
J: TRBJ2-2
D: TRBD2
DNA: TGTGCCAGCCGACTAGCGGGTTCCGGGGAGCTGTTTTTT
CDR3: CASRLAGSGELFF

V: TRBV5-6
size: .
J: TRBJ2-3
D: TRBD2
DNA: TGTGCCAGCAGCTTGGTGGCTAGCGGGACAGATACGCAGTATTTT
CDR3: CASSLVASGTDTQYF

V: TRBV4-3
size: few
J: TRBJ1-1
D: .
DNA: TGCGCCAGCAGCCTCGTGGGGGCAGGGTGGGCTTTCTTT
CDR3: CASSLVGAGWAFF

V: TRBV5-6
size: .
J: TRBJ1-2
D: .
DNA: TGTGCCAGCACCCCAGGGGTCGGGACGACAAGATTAGGCGGCTACACCTTC
CDR3: CASTPGVGTTRLGGYTF

V: TRBV5-1
size: .
J: TRBJ2-6
D: .
DNA: TGCGCCAGCAGCTCCCGGGTCCCTGGGGCCAACGTCCTGACTTTC
CDR3: CASSSRVPGANVLTF

V: TRBV5-1
size: .
J: TRBJ2-3
D: .
DNA: TGCGCCAGCAGCTTAAGAGCCTCGGGGGTGGTGACAGATACGCAGTATTTT
CDR3: CASSLRASGVVTDTQYF

V: TRBV10-3
size: .
J: TRBJ2-5
D: TRBD1
DNA: TGTGCCACTTCGGACAGGAATGCCCAAGAGACCCAGTACTTC
CDR3: CATSDRNAQETQYF

V: TRBV11-2
size: .
J: TRBJ2-5
D: .
DNA: TGTGCCAGCTCTCAGCAGTTGTCGGAGGAGACCCAGTACTTC
CDR3: CASSQQLSEETQYF

V: TRBV15
size: .
J: TRBJ1-3
D: .
DNA: TGTGCCACCAGCAGAGATAAGGGGCCCTCTGGAAACACCATATATTTT
CDR3: CATSRDKGPSGNTIYF

V: TRBV27
size: .
J: TRBJ1-1
D: .
DNA: TGTGCCAGCAATTACGGTCAGCCGGGGCGAAGGGGTGAAGCTTTCTTT
CDR3: CASNYGQPGRRGEAFF

V: TRBV7-2
size: .
J: TRBJ2-7
D: TRBD1
DNA: TGTGCCAGCAGCTGGGGTGGTGAGGGGGCGGATGAGCAGTACTTC
CDR3: CASSWGGEGADEQYF

V: TRBV27
size: .
J: TRBJ1-5
D: .
DNA: TGTGCCAGCAGCCCGCAGCTGGGAGATCAGCCCCAGCATTTT
CDR3: CASSPQLGDQPQHF

V: TRBV11-2
size: once
J: TRBJ2-5
D: .
DNA: TGTGCCAGCAGCTTAAACCCCCCCGATCAGGGTGGGGAGACCCAGTACTTC
CDR3: CASSLNPPDQGGETQYF

V: TRBV30
size: once
J: TRBJ1-2
D: .
DNA: TGTGCCTGGAGTGTAGAGTCTGGGCCCTATGGCTACACCTTC
CDR3: CAWSVESGPYGYTF

V: TRBV5-6
size: .
J: TRBJ2-7
D: .
DNA: TGTGCCAGCAGCTTGGAGGATGCGAGCCCTTGTCGATTC
CDR3: CASSLEDASPCRF

V: TRBV7-9
size: .
J: TRBJ1-3
D: .
DNA: TGTGCCAGCCTCACGGCGGGGGCTGGAAACACCATATATTTT
CDR3: CASLTAGAGNTIYF

V: TRBV6-1
size: .
J: TRBJ1-1
D: .
DNA: TGTGCCAGCAGTGGTAGGGGGGACACTGAAGCTTTCTTT
CDR3: CASSGRGDTEAFF

V: TRBV6-5
size: .
J: TRBJ1-5
D: .
DNA: TGTGCCAGCAGTTTCTCCCGAGAGCAGCCCCAGCATTTT
CDR3: CASSFSREQPQHF

V: TRBV2
size: .
J: TRBJ2-5
D: .
DNA: TGTGCCAGCACCTGGTATGGGATGGAGACCCAGTACTTC
CDR3: CASTWYGMETQYF

V: TRBV19
size: .
J: TRBJ2-6
D: TRBD1
DNA: TGTGCCAGTAGTAGCCGGGACAGGGGCTCTGGGGCCAACGTCCTGACTTTC
CDR3: CASSSRDRGSGANVLTF

V: TRBV6-1
size: .
J: TRBJ1-2
D: .
DNA: TGTGCCAGCAGTGAAACCCTGTGGACGGCCTATGGCTACACCTTC
CDR3: CASSETLWTAYGYTF

V: TRBV5-4
size: .
J: TRBJ1-3
D: .
DNA: TGTGCCAGCAGCTCGGGGACGGTTGGAAACACCATATATTTT
CDR3: CASSSGTVGNTIYF

V: TRBV9
size: .
J: TRBJ1-3
D: .
DNA: TGTGCCAGCAGCGCCTCCGGGACACGGGTAGGGAACACCATATATTTT
CDR3: CASSASGTRVGNTIYF

V: TRBV5-1
size: .
J: TRBJ1-1
D: .
DNA: TGCGCCAGCAGCTTTCGGTCCGGGGGATCAGGTGAAGCTTTCTTT
CDR3: CASSFRSGGSGEAFF

V: TRBV28
size: .
J: TRBJ1-2
D: .
DNA: TGTGCCAGCAGTTTAAGGGGAGCGGGAGGGCTTTATGGCTACACCTTC
CDR3: CASSLRGAGGLYGYTF

V: TRBV28
size: .
J: TRBJ2-2
D: .
DNA: TGTGCCAGCAGTTTATCGGGGGGCTCCGGAGGGGGCGGGGAGCTGTTTTTT
CDR3: CASSLSGGSGGGGELFF

V: TRBV30
size: .
J: TRBJ2-1
D: TRBD2
DNA: TGTGCCGGAGGTGGCGGGGGGGCCTACAATGAGCAGTTCTTC
CDR3: CAGGGGGAYNEQFF

V: TRBV14
size: .
J: TRBJ1-1
D: .
DNA: TGTGCCAGCAGCCAAGGACAAGGATACGGGAACACTGAAGCTTTCTTT
CDR3: CASSQGQGYGNTEAFF

V: TRBV5-1
size: .
J: TRBJ2-4
D: .
DNA: TGCGCCAGCAGCTTAGAAGAAGGAAGCATTCAGTACTTC
CDR3: CASSLEEGSIQYF